A single sample gave rise to the 25 T cell receptor beta chains below, sequenced in a study of CD8+ T cells in alopecia areata. As for treatment: oral pan-JAK inhibitor, 5-10 mg twice daily. In each case, RNA was isolated and then reverse transcribed into cDNA as the sequencing template. TCRdb's table, derived via immunoSEQ multiplex PCR, lists solely in-frame clones and lacks some. This repertoire shows roughly 190,000 clones, about 65% found once; its top ten account for 1.3%. The source material was CD4+ T cells sorted from blood, sampled around week 50, from a patient treated with tofacitinib. Receptors were obtained from a human donor with alopecia areata.

The genes are TRBV5-1 and TRBJ2-1; the D gene is possibly TRBD1 (5 bases). CDR3 length: 13 residues. From germline, CDR1 is SGHRS and CDR2 YFSETQ. Trimming left V 0 bases short and J 9 bases short, with 10 bases between. CDR3 bases: TGCGCCAGCAGCTTGGGGCAGGGTGTTGAGCAGTTCTTC. Amino acid sequence: CASSLGQGVEQFF.

The chain couples TRBV5-1 to TRBJ2-7; unclear D gene. CDR3 size: 12 residues. CDR1 SGHRS and CDR2 YFSETQ come from the germline V gene. V was pared by 0 bases and J by 4 bases, with 5 bases between. This CDR3 reads CASSLGGYEQYF. DNA of the CDR3: TGCGCCAGCAGCTTGGGGGGATACGAGCAGTACTTC. The whole variable domain, remainder taken from reference TRBV5-1 and TRBJ2-7, is KAGVTQTPRYLIKTRGQQVTLSCSPISGHRSVSWYQQTPGQGLQFLFEYFSETQRNKGNFPGRFSGRQFSNSRSEMNVSTLELGDSALYLCASSLGGYEQYFGPGTRLTVT.

CDR3 residues: CSVKQTLEEQYF. The DNA for the CDR3 is TGCAGCGTAAAGCAGACCCTAGAGGAGCAGTACTTC. This chain uses TRBV29-1 with TRBJ2-7; no firm D call. The CDR3 is 12 residues long. Looked up from germline, CDR1 is SQVTM and CDR2 is ANQGSEA. Trimming removed 6 bases from V and 7 bases from J, with 16 bases in between.

This chain connects TRBV29-1 to TRBJ1-4, with TRBD1 as a possible D gene (5 bases). CDR1 is SQVTM and CDR2 is ANQGSEA in the germline V gene. The CDR3 loop spans 13 amino acids. The ends were cut back, 7 bases at V and 3 bases at J, with 12 bases in the middle. The DNA of the CDR3 is TGCAGCGCGGGTGGCAGGGCTAATGAAAAACTGTTTTTT. This sequence encodes CSAGGRANEKLFF.

This chain uses TRBV7-2 with TRBJ1-6; 7 bases are a match to TRBD1. V lost 3 bases to trimming and J lost 10 bases; unmatched junction nucleotides: 6. Germline CDR1 reads SGHTA; CDR2 reads FQGNSA. The length of the CDR3 is 14 residues. The DNA of the CDR3 is TGTGCCAGCAGCTTGGACAGGAATGCATCACCCCTCCACTTT. It specifies CASSLDRNASPLHF. Combining the CDR3 with reference TRBV7-2 and TRBJ1-6 gives the whole variable domain GAGVSQSPSNKVTEKGKDVELRCDPISGHTALYWYRQSLGQGLEFLIYFQGNSAPDKSGLPSDRFSAERTGGSVSTLTIQRTQQEDSAVYLCASSLDRNASPLHFGNGTRLTVT.

This clone was seen only a few times. As DNA, the CDR3 is TGCAGCGTTGTGGTCACAGATACGCAGTATTTT. Its translation: CSVVVTDTQYF. The rearrangement joins TRBV29-1 to TRBJ2-3, with D unclear. The germline CDR1 and CDR2 sequences are SQVTM and ANQGSEA. The ends were cut back, 4 bases at V and 2 bases at J, with 4 bases in the middle. This CDR3 spans 11 amino acids.

This clone has only a few counts. The chain combines TRBV6-1 with TRBJ1-2; 8 positions match TRBD1. CDR3 length: 13 amino acids. Germline CDR1 and CDR2: MNHNS and SASEGT. J was trimmed by 6 bases and V by 3 bases; bases with no gene match: 3. Here the CDR3 DNA reads TGTGCCAGCAGTGACCGGACAGGGAATGGCTACACCTTC. Residues: CASSDRTGNGYTF.

Note on this clone: The same CDR3 also results from other DNA sequences found in this sample. In nucleotides, the CDR3 is TGTGCCATCAGTGAGCCCGGGACTAGCGGAGATACGCAGTATTTT. Encoded protein: CAISEPGTSGDTQYF. This chain joins TRBV10-3 and TRBJ2-3; 11 bases are a match to TRBD2. The ends lost 2 bases at V and 5 bases at J; junction bases unmatched: 3. The CDR3 contains 15 residues. CDR1 is ENHRY and CDR2 is SYGVKD in the germline V gene.

This clone is a singleton in its sample. V is TRBV30 and J is TRBJ2-6, with unresolved D. Trimming took off 2 bases at V and 0 bases at J, with 8 bases between the two ends. The CDR3 runs to 15 residues. The germline V gene encodes CDR1 GTSNPN and CDR2 SVGIG (reference sequence). Here the CDR3 DNA reads TGTGCCTGGAGTCCCCATTCCTCTGGGGCCAACGTCCTGACTTTC. This gives the protein CAWSPHSSGANVLTF.

Concerning this clone itself: This sample also contains other DNA sequences that code for the same CDR3. The chain recombines TRBV4-2 with TRBJ2-5; D gene uncertain. Trimming left V 0 bases short and J 5 bases short, with 1 base between. The V gene's germline CDR1 is LGHNA and CDR2 YNFKEQ. The CDR3 spans 11 residues. CDR3 amino acids: CASSQDETQYF. For the CDR3, the DNA is TGTGCCAGCAGCCAAGACGAGACCCAGTACTTC.

The gene calls are TRBV7-2 and TRBJ1-2; weak D call: TRBD1 (6 bases). CDR3 length equals 14 residues. V gave up 5 bases and J gave up 7 bases, with 17 bases separating them. The V gene's germline CDR1 is SGHTA and CDR2 FQGNSA. CDR3 DNA: TGTGCCAGCAGCCCCGACAGGCGCCTGGGTGGCTACACCTTC. Protein product: CASSPDRRLGGYTF. Looking up the rest from reference TRBV7-2 and TRBJ1-2 gives the full variable domain: GAGVSQSPSNKVTEKGKDVELRCDPISGHTALYWYRQSLGQGLEFLIYFQGNSAPDKSGLPSDRFSAERTGGSVSTLTIQRTQQEDSAVYLCASSPDRRLGGYTFGSGTRLTVV.

As regards this clone: This specimen includes other DNA sequences encoding the same CDR3. The chain links TRBV29-1 to TRBJ1-1, with 8 bases lining up with TRBD1. Germline V gene lookup returns CDR1 SQVTM and CDR2 ANQGSEA. CDR3 size: 13 residues. The ends lost 4 bases at V and 4 bases at J; junction bases unmatched: 5. CDR3 bases: TGCAGCGTTGGGACAGGGCTTAGCACTGAAGCTTTCTTT. It translates to CSVGTGLSTEAFF.

V is TRBV19 and J is TRBJ1-1; the D gene is possibly TRBD1 (5 bases). This CDR3 is 13 amino acids long. The germline V and J ends were trimmed by 5 bases and 1 base, with 8 bases remaining between them. CDR1 is LNHDA and CDR2 is SQIVND in the germline V gene (reference sequence). CDR3 residues: CASSSTANTEAFF. In DNA, the CDR3 is TGTGCCAGTAGTTCGACAGCGAACACTGAAGCTTTCTTT.

This clone was seen only once. This chain uses TRBV6-5 with TRBJ2-2, with D tentatively TRBD1 (5 bases). CDR3 size: 14 residues. V lost 6 bases and J lost 1, with 9 bases in between. Germline V gives CDR1 MNHEY, CDR2 SVGAGI. As DNA, the CDR3 is TGTGCCAGCAGACGTACAGGGAACACCGGGGAGCTGTTTTTT. Its protein product is CASRRTGNTGELFF.

The V call is TRBV19, the J call TRBJ2-7, with TRBD1 identical over 7 bases. V lost 0 bases to trimming and J lost 6 bases; unmatched junction nucleotides: 8. From germline, CDR1 is LNHDA and CDR2 SQIVND (reference sequence). This CDR3 spans 15 amino acids. CDR3 nucleotide sequence: TGTGCCAGTAGTATAGACGGGACAGTGGGGCCCGAGCAGTACTTC. It is translated as CASSIDGTVGPEQYF.

There are a few counts of this clone. The chain carries TRBV6-5 and TRBJ2-1; TRBD2 is a possible D gene (6 bases). The germline V and J ends were trimmed by 2 bases and 8 bases, with 19 bases remaining between them. This CDR3 has 16 amino acids. Germline loops: CDR1 MNHEY, CDR2 SVGAGI. The CDR3 loop reads CASSYGLPGVMDEQFF. The DNA of the CDR3 is TGTGCCAGCAGTTACGGTCTTCCGGGGGTCATGGATGAGCAGTTCTTC.

V usage is TRBV19 and J usage is TRBJ1-1; D uncertain. Germline CDR1 reads LNHDA; CDR2 reads SQIVND (reference sequence). This CDR3 comprises 13 residues. Trimming took off 7 bases at V and 5 bases at J, with 14 bases between the two ends. The CDR3 coding sequence is TGTGCCAGTATTAACACTCAAAGGACTGAAGCTTTCTTT. This encodes CASINTQRTEAFF.

The chain couples TRBV19 to TRBJ2-7; 9 positions match TRBD1. CDR1 and CDR2 from the germline V gene are LNHDA and SQIVND (reference sequence). The CDR3 covers 14 residues. Unmatched junction bases numbered 6, after V lost 5 bases and J lost 4 bases. The chain's CDR3 is CASSLRDRAYEQYF. The CDR3 bases are TGTGCCAGTAGTCTCCGGGACAGGGCGTACGAGCAGTACTTC.

J is TRBJ2-3 and V is TRBV7-2; a possible D gene is TRBD2 (6 bases). This CDR3 comprises 13 residues. V lost 3 bases to trimming and J lost 6 bases, with 10 bases between them. Germline-derived CDR1 and CDR2 are SGHTA and FQGNSA. The CDR3 here is CASSLGGPDTQYF. DNA for the CDR3: TGTGCCAGCAGCTTGGGGGGTCCCGATACGCAGTATTTT.

This clone was recorded a few times. The chain uses TRBV4-3 and TRBJ1-2, with a possible D match to TRBD1 (5 bases). The CDR3 sequence is 15 residues long. Trimming took off 0 bases at V and 6 bases at J, with 14 bases between the two ends. Germline V CDR1 and CDR2: LGHNA, YSLEER. The CDR3 DNA follows: TGCGCCAGCAGCCAAGAACCGTCAGGGAGGGATGGCTACACCTTC. Translation gives CASSQEPSGRDGYTF.

This chain uses TRBV25-1 with TRBJ2-1; D is perhaps TRBD1 (6 bases). Trimming pared 8 bases from V and 5 bases from J, leaving 10 bases between. The CDR3 consists of 12 residues. Germline assignment: CDR1 MGHDK and CDR2 SYGVNS. CDR3 DNA: TGTGCCAGCCAAGACAGGAACAATGAGCAGTTCTTC. Its protein product is CASQDRNNEQFF.

The V call is TRBV5-1, the J call TRBJ2-2; D not resolved. Germline V gene data show CDR1 as SGHRS and CDR2 as YFSETQ. Trimming cost V 1 base and J 5 bases, with 6 bases left between them. The CDR3 spans 13 residues. CDR3 nucleotide sequence: TGCGCCAGCAGCTTGATGGTAACCGGGGAGCTGTTTTTT. Amino acids: CASSLMVTGELFF.

This clone has more than one count but fewer than ten. This chain joins TRBV4-3 and TRBJ2-4; the D gene is possibly TRBD2 (6 bases). The germline V and J ends were trimmed by 0 bases and 13 bases, with 10 bases remaining between them. Looked up from germline, CDR1 is LGHNA and CDR2 is YSLEER. The CDR3 loop spans 12 amino acids. CDR3 sequence reads: CASSQDGGRQYF. The CDR3 DNA sequence: TGCGCCAGCAGCCAAGATGGAGGGCGACAGTACTTC.

The chain employs TRBV29-1 and TRBJ1-1; a possible D gene is TRBD1 (6 bases). V was clipped by 5 bases and J by 0 bases, with 10 bases between them. Germline V gives CDR1 SQVTM, CDR2 ANQGSEA. The CDR3 extends over 13 amino acids. The DNA for the CDR3 is TGCAGCGTTCAGGGGAGCCTGAACACTGAAGCTTTCTTT. Translation: CSVQGSLNTEAFF. Full variable domain (outside the CDR3, taken from reference TRBV29-1 and TRBJ1-1): SAVISQKPSRDICQRGTSLTIQCQVDSQVTMMFWYRQQPGQSLTLIATANQGSEATYESGFVIDKFPISRPNLTFSTLTVSNMSPEDSSIYLCSVQGSLNTEAFFGQGTRLTVV.

This clone has a handful of counts. The chain uses TRBV9 and TRBJ2-3; D gene uncertain. Germline CDR1 SGDLS, CDR2 YYNGEE. This CDR3 has 12 amino acids. Trimming removed 0 bases at V and 4 bases at J, with 3 bases between. DNA for the CDR3: TGTGCCAGCAGCGTAGAAGCAGATACGCAGTATTTT. Protein product: CASSVEADTQYF.